These 31 T cell receptor beta chains share one sample of origin, sequenced in a study of cytotoxic CD8 clonotypes in ibrutinib-treated CLL. Clones were sequenced by immunoSEQ multiplex PCR, and TCRdb holds only the in-frame ones, with some missing. The sample yields tens of thousands of clones, approximately 87% seen once. Specimen: PBMCs, collected after 24 months of ibrutinib treatment. Receptors were obtained from a human donor with chronic lymphocytic leukemia.

The V gene is TRBV7-3, the J gene TRBJ2-7; D assignment may be TRBD1 or TRBD2 (7 bases each). The CDR3 sequence is 16 residues long. V was pared by 5 bases and J by 0 bases, with 17 bases between. Germline V gene lookup returns CDR1 SGHTA and CDR2 FQGTGA. The CDR3 loop reads CASSPSGGQNSYEQYF. CDR3 DNA sequence: TGTGCCAGCAGCCCTTCGGGGGGACAGAACTCCTACGAGCAGTACTTC.

The CDR3 nucleotides are TGTGCCTTGAGGGAGGTCTACGAGCAGTACTTC. Its protein product is CALREVYEQYF. The chain recombines TRBV30 with TRBJ2-7, with D tentatively TRBD2 (6 bases). Germline loops: CDR1 GTSNPN, CDR2 SVGIG (reference sequence). V was pared by 7 bases and J by 3 bases, with 10 bases between. There are 11 residues in the CDR3.

The chain is built from TRBV29-1 and TRBJ2-7; 7 positions match TRBD1. The ends lost 5 bases at V and 0 bases at J; junction bases unmatched: 4. CDR1 is SQVTM and CDR2 is ANQGSEA in the germline V gene. The length of the CDR3 is 13 residues. Written as DNA, the CDR3 is TGCAGCGTTCCAGGGACAGCCTCCTACGAGCAGTACTTC. Protein: CSVPGTASYEQYF.

Only one count was recorded for this clone. The CDR3 protein is CASKAEGQGAGSNQPQHF. The DNA of the CDR3 is TGTGCCAGCAAAGCTGAGGGACAGGGGGCGGGGAGCAATCAGCCCCAGCATTTT. The chain is built from TRBV2 and TRBJ1-5, with 12 bases identical to TRBD1. Germline V gene lookup returns CDR1 SNHLY and CDR2 FYNNEI. There are 18 residues in the CDR3. V lost 7 bases, J lost 1 base, and 11 bases stayed unmatched.

V is TRBV5-4 and J is TRBJ2-2; 12 bases are a match to TRBD2. CDR1 and CDR2 from the germline V gene are SGHNT and YYREEE (reference sequence). This CDR3 comprises 18 residues. V shed 4 bases and J 0 bases; nucleotides not matched to a gene: 7. The DNA for the CDR3 is TGTGCCAGCAGCCCGGGGGGGACTAGCGGGCCGAACACCGGGGAGCTGTTTTTT. It encodes CASSPGGTSGPNTGELFF.

The gene calls are TRBV6-6 and TRBJ1-2; TRBD1 agrees at 7 bases. The germline gives CDR1 MNHNY, CDR2 SVGAGI (reference sequence). V was clipped by 5 bases and J by 7 bases; unmatched bases: 10. The CDR3 covers 14 residues. The CDR3 spells CASSQGGDSRGYTF. Here the CDR3 DNA reads TGTGCCAGCAGTCAAGGTGGGGACAGTCGTGGCTACACCTTC.

The chain is built from TRBV28 and TRBJ1-2; TRBD1 matches 7 bases. Unmatched junction bases numbered 10, after V lost 8 bases and J lost 1 base. Germline CDR1 is MDHEN and CDR2 is SYDVKM. There are 15 residues in the CDR3. CDR3 sequence reads: CASDYRDRINYGYTF. Here the CDR3 DNA reads TGTGCCAGCGACTACCGGGACAGAATTAACTATGGCTACACCTTC.

V is TRBV7-2 and J is TRBJ2-5; tentative D call: TRBD1 (5 bases). This CDR3 spans 15 amino acids. V was shortened by 4 bases and J by 4 bases, with 16 bases between the two germline ends. From germline, CDR1 is SGHTA and CDR2 FQGNSA. The DNA for the CDR3 is TGTGCCAGCAGCTCCGGACCCAGGGATGGAGAGACCCAGTACTTC. As protein: CASSSGPRDGETQYF.

Here the CDR3 DNA reads TGTGCCAGCATTCTGGGATCCAAGTGGGAGGCCCCCAATGAGCAGTTCTTC. Protein: CASILGSKWEAPNEQFF. V is TRBV2 and J is TRBJ2-1, with D possibly being TRBD2 (6 bases). V was shortened by 7 bases and J by 6 bases, with 25 bases between the two germline ends. The CDR3 consists of 17 residues. The germline gives CDR1 SNHLY, CDR2 FYNNEI.

The chain combines TRBV13 with TRBJ2-3; 8 bases fit TRBD1. The trim removed 5 bases at V and 2 bases at J, leaving 12 bases unmatched. This CDR3 is 17 amino acids long. Per the germline V gene, CDR1 is PRHDT and CDR2 is FYEKMQ (reference sequence). The CDR3 reads CASSQGGQALVTDTQYF. CDR3 nucleotide sequence: TGTGCCAGCAGCCAGGGGGGACAGGCACTAGTCACAGATACGCAGTATTTT.

The rearrangement uses TRBV7-9 and TRBJ2-1, with D perhaps matching TRBD1 or TRBD2 (7 bases each). Trimming removed 8 bases at V and 3 bases at J, with 17 bases between. Germline values: CDR1 SEHNR, CDR2 FQNEAQ (reference sequence). This CDR3 has 15 residues. The DNA for the CDR3 is TGTGCCAGCTCCGAGCAGGGGGGGTACTACAATGAGCAGTTCTTC. Protein sequence: CASSEQGGYYNEQFF.

This clone was counted between two and nine times. The chain links TRBV28 to TRBJ2-7; 10 nucleotides agree with TRBD2. The CDR3 extends over 15 amino acids. Germline V gives CDR1 MDHEN, CDR2 SYDVKM. After removal of 6 bases from V and 5 bases from J, the junction contained 10 bases not matched to a gene. CDR3 sequence: CASRITSGKLNEQYF. CDR3 nucleotides: TGTGCCAGCAGAATTACTAGCGGGAAGCTGAACGAGCAGTACTTC.

The gene calls are TRBV11-2 and TRBJ2-7; 12 bases line up with TRBD1. Germline CDR1 and CDR2: SGHAT and FQNNGV. The V segment lost 5 bases and the J segment 7 bases; nucleotides outside the gene matches: 9. This CDR3 region has 15 residues. The DNA for the CDR3 is TGTGCCAGCAGCCCAGTTAGGGGACAGGGGGCGGAGCAGTACTTC. Its protein is CASSPVRGQGAEQYF.

The rearrangement uses TRBV6-5 and TRBJ1-4; 7 nucleotides match TRBD1. CDR1 MNHEY and CDR2 SVGAGI come from the germline V gene. V was clipped by 0 bases and J by 7 bases; unmatched bases: 2. The CDR3 has 14 residues. CDR3 in DNA: TGTGCCAGCAGTTACTCAGGGGGCGGTGAAAAACTGTTTTTT. Translated, it gives CASSYSGGGEKLFF.

The rearrangement joins TRBV20-1 to TRBJ2-7; D is ambiguous. CDR1 and CDR2 from the germline V gene are DFQATT and SNEGSKA (reference sequence). V was trimmed by 5 bases and J by 5 bases, leaving 7 bases between them. The CDR3 spans 10 residues. The CDR3 region is CSARYHEQYF. The CDR3 DNA is TGCAGTGCTCGGTACCACGAGCAGTACTTC.

The rearrangement links TRBV19 to TRBJ2-7; 12 nucleotides agree with TRBD1. Germline V gene lookup returns CDR1 LNHDA and CDR2 SQIVND (reference sequence). The V and J ends lost 3 bases and 9 bases, in that order; junction bases with no gene match: 6. CDR3 length equals 14 residues. CDR3: CASSISGTGGAQYF. CDR3 coding DNA: TGTGCCAGTAGTATTTCCGGGACAGGGGGCGCGCAGTACTTC.

V is TRBV2 and J is TRBJ2-2, with D perhaps assigned TRBD1 or TRBD2 (7 bases each). Trimming removed 6 bases from V and 7 bases from J, with 15 bases in between. The CDR3 has 14 residues. Germline values: CDR1 SNHLY, CDR2 FYNNEI. The CDR3 bases are TGTGCCAGCAGCGCAGGGGGACTACTCGGGGAGCTGTTTTTT. It codes for CASSAGGLLGELFF.

The rearrangement uses TRBV7-2 and TRBJ2-1, with TRBD2 identical over 8 bases. Germline V CDR1 and CDR2: SGHTA, FQGNSA. After removal of 1 base from V and 7 bases from J, the junction contained 6 bases not matched to a gene. The length of the CDR3 is 15 residues. The CDR3 protein is CASSLEASGQNEQFF. The CDR3 coding sequence is TGTGCCAGCAGCTTAGAAGCTAGCGGGCAGAATGAGCAGTTCTTC. Full variable domain (outside the CDR3, taken from reference TRBV7-2 and TRBJ2-1): GAGVSQSPSNKVTEKGKDVELRCDPISGHTALYWYRQSLGQGLEFLIYFQGNSAPDKSGLPSDRFSAERTGGSVSTLTIQRTQQEDSAVYLCASSLEASGQNEQFFGPGTRLTVL.

The chain links TRBV7-3 to TRBJ2-1, with 13 bases identical to TRBD2. Per the germline V gene, CDR1 is SGHTA and CDR2 is FQGTGA. The V segment lost 4 bases and the J segment 12 bases; nucleotides outside the gene matches: 9. The CDR3 length is 15 residues. The CDR3 region has the DNA TGTGCCAGCAGCTCTGGGACTAGCGGGGCTCTCCGGCAGTTCTTC. It encodes CASSSGTSGALRQFF.

CDR3 DNA sequence: TGTGCCAGCAGCCTAGCCGGGACAGGGTACGAGCAGTACTTC. It encodes CASSLAGTGYEQYF. The rearrangement uses TRBV13 and TRBJ2-7, with TRBD1 matching 9 bases. The CDR3 contains 14 residues. In germline, CDR1 is PRHDT, CDR2 FYEKMQ (reference sequence). Trimming removed 5 bases from V and 4 bases from J; junction bases left unmatched: 6.

The V gene is TRBV19, the J gene TRBJ2-1; TRBD1 aligns across 11 bases. Germline CDR1 is LNHDA and CDR2 is SQIVND (reference sequence). The CDR3 has 15 residues. The junction had 4 bases not matched to a gene; V was cut back by 7 bases and J by 2 bases. The CDR3 region is CASTLGQGAYNEQFF. The CDR3 DNA reads TGTGCCAGTACCCTGGGACAGGGGGCCTACAATGAGCAGTTCTTC.

The chain combines TRBV7-2 with TRBJ2-7, with 7 bases that match TRBD2. V gave up 3 bases and J gave up 5 bases; unmatched junction bases: 7. In germline, CDR1 is SGHTA, CDR2 FQGNSA. The CDR3 totals 14 residues. For the CDR3, the DNA is TGTGCCAGCAGCTTCGGTGCGGGAGCACACGAGCAGTACTTC. Amino acids: CASSFGAGAHEQYF.

The chain combines TRBV29-1 with TRBJ2-7; TRBD1 matches 10 bases. Losses at the gene ends were 2 bases for V and 3 bases for J; bases not matched to a gene: 1. CDR1 is SQVTM and CDR2 is ANQGSEA in the germline V gene. This CDR3 has 13 amino acids. CDR3 nucleotide sequence: TGCAGCGTTGAACGGACAGGGGGCTACGAGCAGTACTTC. Protein product: CSVERTGGYEQYF.

This clone was counted between two and nine times. CDR3 nucleotide sequence: TGTGCCAGCAGCCAAGATTCTAGCGGGAGGGCCTACGAGCAGTACTTC. Amino acids: CASSQDSSGRAYEQYF. The chain combines TRBV4-2 with TRBJ2-7, with TRBD2 matching over 12 bases. CDR3 length: 16 amino acids. Germline loops: CDR1 LGHNA, CDR2 YNFKEQ. The J segment lost 2 bases and the V segment lost 0 bases, leaving 2 bases of the junction unmatched.

V and J are TRBV28 and TRBJ2-7, with 8 bases lining up with TRBD2. This CDR3 region has 16 residues. Germline assignment: CDR1 MDHEN and CDR2 SYDVKM. V gave up 2 bases and J gave up 0 bases; unmatched junction bases: 6. CDR3 in DNA: TGTGCCAGCAGTTTAACAGCGGGAGTTCGCTCCTACGAGCAGTACTTC. Protein sequence: CASSLTAGVRSYEQYF.

V usage is TRBV4-3 and J usage is TRBJ2-6, with 9 nucleotides matching TRBD1. With V trimmed by 4 bases and J by 4 bases, 5 bases remained unmatched. Germline V gene sequence: CDR1 LGHNA, CDR2 YSLEER. The CDR3 extends over 16 amino acids. CDR3 bases: TGCGCCAGCAGCCCCCAACAGGGGGCGGGGGCCAACGTCCTGACTTTC. Residues: CASSPQQGAGANVLTF.

The CDR3, as DNA: TGTGCCAGCAGCTTGGGAGGGGGTACCATCCAAGGAAACACCATATATTTT. Amino acids: CASSLGGGTIQGNTIYF. This chain joins TRBV5-6 and TRBJ1-3, with D possibly TRBD1 on 6 matching bases. Trimming took off 0 bases at V and 4 bases at J, with 17 bases between the two ends. The V gene's germline CDR1 is SGHDT and CDR2 YYEEEE. This CDR3 has 17 amino acids.

The V and J genes are TRBV5-4 and TRBJ2-6, with D possibly called TRBD1 or TRBD2 (6 bases each). Trimming pared 2 bases from V and 2 bases from J, leaving 8 bases between. Germline CDR1 and CDR2: SGHNT and YYREEE (reference sequence). The CDR3 spans 15 residues. The CDR3 bases are TGTGCCAGCAGCTTAGGGGGGCCTGGGGCCAACGTCCTGACTTTC. Amino acid sequence: CASSLGGPGANVLTF.

There are a few counts of this clone. CDR3 in DNA: TGTGCCAGCACGCCGAAGGCCTATGGCTACACCTTC. Translating it yields CASTPKAYGYTF. V and J are TRBV28 and TRBJ1-2; D is uncertain. Germline assignment: CDR1 MDHEN and CDR2 SYDVKM. The CDR3 extends over 12 amino acids. The V and J ends lost 7 bases and 4 bases respectively, with 10 bases between them.

The V and J genes are TRBV7-6 and TRBJ2-1, with 10 nucleotides matching TRBD1. Germline V gene lookup returns CDR1 SGHVS and CDR2 FNYEAQ. The CDR3 spans 15 residues. J was trimmed by 3 bases and V by 5 bases; bases with no gene match: 4. CDR3 loop: CASSRGQGNYNEQFF. In nucleotides, the CDR3 is TGTGCCAGCAGCCGGGGACAGGGGAACTACAATGAGCAGTTCTTC.

The chain is built from TRBV9 and TRBJ2-2; 8 bases align to TRBD2. The germline V gene encodes CDR1 SGDLS and CDR2 YYNGEE. This CDR3 comprises 16 residues. J gave up 4 bases and V 6 bases, and 11 bases lay outside the gene matches. CDR3 DNA sequence: TGTGCCAGCAAGAAGAATGCGGGGGGAAGCACCGGGGAGCTGTTTTTT. This translates into CASKKNAGGSTGELFF.